Following are 18 T cell receptor beta chains from one sample sequenced in a study of identical twins. MiXCR, run by TCRdb on the 5' RACE reads, gives a single entry per CDR3 protein. The sample holds 650,000 to 750,000 distinct CDR3 sequences, around 20% seen once. The same specimen was also included in a second study, on T cells expressing NK-cell markers.

Sample: PBMCs. The receptors shown here come from a woman aged 18-29 years in good health.

This clonotype was picked up a small number of times. The chain links TRBV6-5 to TRBJ2-5, with D hard to call. Trimming stripped 3 bases from V and 4 bases from J, with 15 bases between. Per germline, CDR1 MNHEY and CDR2 SVGAGI. The CDR3 covers 15 residues. Here the CDR3 reads CASSYSTAGIETQYF. The CDR3, as DNA: TGTGCCAGCAGTTATTCGACTGCCGGAATAGAGACCCAGTACTTC.

In its sample, this clonotype was seen a few times. The V call is TRBV20-1, the J call TRBJ2-1; TRBD2 aligns across 9 bases. Germline V gene lookup returns CDR1 DFQATT and CDR2 SNEGSKA (reference sequence). After removal of 5 bases from V and 6 bases from J, the junction contained 8 bases not matched to a gene. The length of the CDR3 is 14 residues. DNA for the CDR3: TGCAGTGCTCTCTTGTTAGCGGGAGTCAATGAGCAGTTCTTC. Translation: CSALLLAGVNEQFF.

This chain uses TRBV4-3 with TRBJ2-7; 9 bases agree with TRBD1. V gave up 3 bases and J gave up 5 bases; unmatched junction bases: 5. The CDR3 is 14 residues long. The germline gives CDR1 LGHNA, CDR2 YSLEER. CDR3 in amino acids: CASSQRDREDEQYF. In DNA form, the CDR3 reads TGCGCCAGCAGCCAGAGGGACAGGGAGGACGAGCAGTACTTC.

This rearrangement joins TRBV11-1 to TRBJ2-1; 7 bases are shared with TRBD2. The CDR3 has 15 residues. V dropped 7 bases and J dropped 7; count of bases not matched to a gene: 13. Germline V CDR1 and CDR2: SGHAT, FQDESV (reference sequence). The chain's CDR3 is CASNSHGRGVNEQFF. The CDR3 DNA is TGTGCCAGCAACTCCCACGGACGGGGGGTGAATGAGCAGTTCTTC.

Here the CDR3 reads CSVARSGLAGDETQYF. The DNA for the CDR3 is TGCAGCGTTGCAAGGTCGGGACTAGCGGGAGACGAGACCCAGTACTTC. The rearrangement links TRBV29-1 to TRBJ2-5, with 14 positions matching TRBD2. CDR3 length: 16 amino acids. The trim removed 4 bases at V and 5 bases at J, leaving 9 bases unmatched. Germline CDR1 SQVTM, CDR2 ANQGSEA.

This chain connects TRBV5-1 to TRBJ1-1, with D perhaps TRBD1 (5 bases). The CDR3 is made up of 16 amino acids. V dropped 4 bases and J dropped 7 bases, with 23 bases sitting between them. Germline V CDR1 and CDR2: SGHRS, YFSETQ. CDR3 DNA: TGCGCCAGCAGCCCCATGGGGCGGAAGGGTGCTAGTGAAGCTTTCTTT. Encoded protein: CASSPMGRKGASEAFF.

The sample holds a few counts of this clonotype. CDR3: CSAQDTFNQPQHF. The CDR3, as DNA: TGCAGCGCCCAGGACACATTTAATCAGCCCCAGCATTTT. The chain combines TRBV29-1 with TRBJ1-5; a weak D match, TRBD1 (5 bases). V was pared by 7 bases and J by 4 bases, with 14 bases between. Germline lookup yields CDR1 SQVTM and CDR2 ANQGSEA. This CDR3 has 13 residues.

The chain couples TRBV20-1 to TRBJ1-2; perhaps TRBD1 as D (6 bases). Germline V gives CDR1 DFQATT, CDR2 SNEGSKA (reference sequence). Trimming pared 0 bases from V and 3 bases from J, leaving 11 bases between. This CDR3 is built from 14 residues. This chain's CDR3 is CSARDIGGDYGYTF. The DNA of the CDR3 is TGCAGTGCTAGAGATATCGGGGGCGACTATGGCTACACCTTC.

V is TRBV6-5 and J is TRBJ1-1; the D is unclear. Looked up from germline, CDR1 is MNHEY and CDR2 is SVGAGI. V was clipped by 2 bases and J by 8 bases, with 12 bases between them. This CDR3 is built from 13 residues. The CDR3 protein is CASSYGPKKEAFF. The CDR3 DNA reads as TGTGCCAGCAGTTACGGCCCTAAGAAAGAAGCTTTCTTT.

Only a few counts were recorded for this clonotype. The V and J genes are TRBV20-1 and TRBJ2-1; 9 bases agree with TRBD2. J lost 9 bases, V lost 1 base, and 4 bases had no gene match. CDR1 is DFQATT and CDR2 is SNEGSKA in the germline V gene (reference sequence). The CDR3 covers 13 residues. Here the CDR3 DNA reads TGCAGTGCTAGAGGGCTAGCGGGAACTGAGCAGTTCTTC. Residues: CSARGLAGTEQFF.

This chain connects TRBV5-5 to TRBJ2-1, with 11 bases fitting TRBD2. CDR3 size: 15 residues. Germline V gene lookup returns CDR1 SGHKS and CDR2 YYEKEE (reference sequence). The ends lost 4 bases at V and 9 bases at J; junction bases unmatched: 9. For the CDR3, the DNA is TGTGCCAGCAGCAGTACTAGCGGGAGAGGCGTTGAGCAGTTCTTC. Its translation: CASSSTSGRGVEQFF.

This clonotype was observed a handful of times. This chain joins TRBV10-3 and TRBJ1-1; D is possibly TRBD1 (5 bases). The CDR3 sequence is 11 residues long. CDR1 is ENHRY and CDR2 is SYGVKD in the germline V gene. V was pared by 9 bases and J by 0 bases, with 5 bases between. The CDR3, as DNA: TGTGCCATAGGGGTGAACACTGAAGCTTTCTTT. It codes for CAIGVNTEAFF.

This chain joins TRBV3-1 and TRBJ2-2; unclear D gene. The CDR3 has 11 residues. V was shortened by 3 bases and J by 7 bases, with 3 bases between the two germline ends. Germline lookup yields CDR1 LGHDT and CDR2 YNNKEL (reference sequence). The CDR3 loop is CASSHHGELFF. DNA for the CDR3: TGTGCCAGCAGCCATCACGGGGAGCTGTTTTTT.

This clonotype was seen a few times. The V gene is TRBV29-1, the J gene TRBJ2-1, with 7 bases fitting TRBD1. The CDR3 loop spans 12 amino acids. Per the germline V gene, CDR1 is SQVTM and CDR2 is ANQGSEA. V gave up 6 bases and J gave up 8 bases; unmatched junction bases: 7. The CDR3 DNA reads as TGCAGCGTCATACAGGGGTTGGATGAGCAGTTCTTC. Its protein product is CSVIQGLDEQFF.

The V call is TRBV7-9, the J call TRBJ2-1; possibly TRBD1 for D (7 bases). This CDR3 contains 17 residues. Trimming took off 5 bases at V and 0 bases at J, with 17 bases between the two ends. Germline V gene lookup returns CDR1 SEHNR and CDR2 FQNEAQ (reference sequence). The CDR3 DNA reads as TGTGCCAGCAGCCAGGGGGGCGCTTCCAGCTCCTACAATGAGCAGTTCTTC. Protein product: CASSQGGASSSYNEQFF.

This clonotype has only a few counts. J is TRBJ2-7 and V is TRBV5-1; D might be TRBD2 (5 bases). The CDR3 length is 13 residues. Looked up from germline, CDR1 is SGHRS and CDR2 is YFSETQ. Deletions cut 0 bases from V and 6 bases from J, with 10 bases between. CDR3 in DNA: TGCGCCAGCAGCTTGGACGGGGAGCTCGAGCAGTACTTC. The encoded protein is CASSLDGELEQYF.

This clonotype was seen more than once but under ten times. J is TRBJ2-7 and V is TRBV20-1; 7 nucleotides align to TRBD2. In germline, CDR1 is DFQATT, CDR2 SNEGSKA (reference sequence). V was clipped by 6 bases and J by 4 bases; unmatched bases: 18. The CDR3 consists of 16 residues. The CDR3 sequence: CSAVERASGTGYEQYF. CDR3 bases: TGCAGTGCCGTAGAGCGAGCGAGCGGGACTGGTTACGAGCAGTACTTC.

This clonotype was seen at least ten times. The chain carries TRBV20-1 and TRBJ2-3; 8 bases agree with TRBD2. The CDR3 is made up of 12 amino acids. The germline gives CDR1 DFQATT, CDR2 SNEGSKA (reference sequence). Unmatched junction bases numbered 6, after V lost 7 bases and J lost 6 bases. The CDR3 nucleotides read TGCAGTGAAGGGCGGGGGGCCGATACGCAGTATTTT. Translating it yields CSEGRGADTQYF.